This paragraph covers one T cell receptor (beta chain) sequence. The data were taken from a study of blood T cell repertoires in COVID-19. The germline V and J ends were trimmed by 5 bases and 4 bases, with 9 bases remaining between them. The CDR3 loop spans 13 amino acids. Per germline, CDR1 SGHVS and CDR2 FNYEAQ. Sequencing was performed with immunoSEQ multiplex PCR; in TCRdb, only in-frame clones are kept and a portion is missing. The table has over 250,000 clones, around 88% seen once. This chain connects TRBV7-6 to TRBJ2-1; D may be TRBD1 (6 bases). This sequence was found in a man aged 35 to 55 who had recovered from COVID-19. The specimen was PBMCs or T cells enriched from blood (not recorded which). The CDR3 nucleotides read TGTGCCAGCAGCCCCGGACAGTACAATGAGCAGTTCTTC. Protein: CASSPGQYNEQFF. Using reference TRBV7-6 and TRBJ2-1 for the parts outside the CDR3, the full variable domain is GAGVSQSPRYKVTKRGQDVALRCDPISGHVSLYWYRQALGQGPEFLTYFNYEAQQDKSGLPNDRFSAERPEGSISTLTIQRTEQRDSAMYRCASSPGQYNEQFFGPGTRLTVL.